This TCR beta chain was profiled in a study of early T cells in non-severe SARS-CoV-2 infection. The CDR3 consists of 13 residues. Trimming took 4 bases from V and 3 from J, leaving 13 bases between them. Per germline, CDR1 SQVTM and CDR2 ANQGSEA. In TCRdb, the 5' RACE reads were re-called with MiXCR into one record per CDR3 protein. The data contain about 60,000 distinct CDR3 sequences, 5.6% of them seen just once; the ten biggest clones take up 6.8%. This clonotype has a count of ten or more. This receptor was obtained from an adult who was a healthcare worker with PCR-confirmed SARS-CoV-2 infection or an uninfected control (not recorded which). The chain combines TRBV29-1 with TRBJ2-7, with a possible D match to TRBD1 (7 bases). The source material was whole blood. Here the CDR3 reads CSVVAGGNYEQYF. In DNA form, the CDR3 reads TGCAGCGTTGTCGCAGGGGGGAACTACGAGCAGTACTTC.